The sequence of this TCR beta chain was determined in a study of human T cells and chemical hapten exposure. The wider study: A roughly 2 cm by roughly 2 cm inner upper arm patch received 2% DPC for sensitization.

There are many counts of this clonotype. Each CDR3 protein gets one entry after TCRdb re-called the RACE reads with MiXCR. The table lists some 57,000 distinct CDR3 sequences, about 10% of them singletons. As to time point: patch test 2, 6 weeks after DPC sensitization. Treatment specified: therapeutic diphenylcyclopropenone sensitization with weekly scalp DPC. The germline V gene has CDR1 DFQATT and CDR2 SNEGSKA (reference sequence). This CDR3 contains 12 residues. V shed 4 bases and J 6 bases; nucleotides not matched to a gene: 5. The chain uses TRBV20-1 and TRBJ1-2, with 7 bases lining up with TRBD1. This TCR came from a woman aged 45-60 years with alopecia areata. Some clones in this sample may be carry-over from other donors' samples. Source: whole blood, taken in connection with sensitization to the hapten diphenylcyclopropenone (DPC). CDR3 protein: CSAILQGDGYTF. The CDR3, as DNA: TGCAGTGCTATCCTCCAGGGGGATGGCTACACCTTC.